This T cell receptor beta chain was recovered during a study of response to subunit inactivated influenza vaccine. Note on this clonotype: Its target is unknown.

Broader study findings: T cells newly recruited by each seasonal influenza vaccination are few, the authors suggested.

TCRdb itself ran the RT-PCR reads through MiXCR, one entry per CDR3 protein. The data show hundreds of thousands of distinct CDR3 sequences, with 11% to 15% seen just once and 6% to 7% held by the top ten. V lost 8 bases and J lost 2, with 19 bases in between. CDR3 size: 15 residues. Germline V CDR1 and CDR2: MDHEN, SYDVKM. This chain connects TRBV28 to TRBJ2-7; possibly TRBD2 for D (5 bases). This sequence was found in a man over 45 who received an inactivated influenza vaccine. Sequencing used PBMCs from blood, obtained less than 15 days before vaccination. CDR3 residues: CASLRSRTVPYEQYF. The DNA for the CDR3 is TGTGCCAGCCTCCGATCTCGGACTGTGCCCTACGAGCAGTACTTC.